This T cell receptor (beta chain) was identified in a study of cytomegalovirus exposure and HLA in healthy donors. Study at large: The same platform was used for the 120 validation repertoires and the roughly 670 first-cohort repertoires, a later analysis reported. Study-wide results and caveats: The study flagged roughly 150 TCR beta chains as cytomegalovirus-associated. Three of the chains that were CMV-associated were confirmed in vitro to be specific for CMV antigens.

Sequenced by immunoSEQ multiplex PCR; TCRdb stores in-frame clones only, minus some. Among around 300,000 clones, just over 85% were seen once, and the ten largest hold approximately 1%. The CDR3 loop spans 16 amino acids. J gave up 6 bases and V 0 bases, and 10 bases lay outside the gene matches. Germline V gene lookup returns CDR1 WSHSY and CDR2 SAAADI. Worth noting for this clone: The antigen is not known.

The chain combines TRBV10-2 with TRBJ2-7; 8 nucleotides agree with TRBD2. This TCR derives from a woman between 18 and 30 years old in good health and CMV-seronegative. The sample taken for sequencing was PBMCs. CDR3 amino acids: CASSESIGAGGVEQYF. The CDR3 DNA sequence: TGCGCCAGCAGTGAGTCGATAGGAGCCGGGGGGGTCGAGCAGTACTTC.